The 9 T cell receptor beta chains given below trace back to one sample, sequenced in a study of shared clonotypes between healthy human individuals. Libraries were prepared by immunoSEQ multiplex PCR; TCRdb keeps only in-frame clonotypes and omits some of them. The top ten hold approximately 1.7% of the sample, which has around 2.1 million clones, around 93% seen once. The naive CD8 population came from CD45RO-negative cells selected for CCR7, without terminally differentiated effector memory CD45RA+ cells. The sample was naive CD8+ T cells from PBMCs. Source of these receptors: a man younger than 30 in good health. Some clones in this sample may be carry-over from other donors' samples.

To note about this clone: Other DNA variants within this sample encode the same CDR3. The chain couples TRBV19 to TRBJ2-2; TRBD2 aligns across 7 bases. The CDR3 runs to 13 residues. Germline loops: CDR1 LNHDA, CDR2 SQIVND (reference sequence). The J segment lost 4 bases and the V segment lost 5 bases, leaving 1 base of the junction unmatched. In DNA, the CDR3 is TGTGCCAGTAGTTGGGGGGGCACCGGGGAGCTGTTTTTT. This codes for CASSWGGTGELFF. The whole variable domain, filled in from reference TRBV19 and TRBJ2-2, reads DGGITQSPKYLFRKEGQNVTLSCEQNLNHDAMYWYRQDPGQGLRLIYYSQIVNDFQKGDIAEGYSVSREKKESFPLTVTSAQKNPTAFYLCASSWGGTGELFFGEGSRLTVL.

This clone has only one observation. This rearrangement joins TRBV28 to TRBJ1-5; D ambiguous. Trimming took off 6 bases at V and 3 bases at J, with 15 bases between the two ends. The CDR3 contains 15 residues. Looked up from germline, CDR1 is MDHEN and CDR2 is SYDVKM. The CDR3 DNA is TGTGCCAGCAGCCGCCCCCAGGCCTACAATCAGCCCCAGCATTTT. As protein: CASSRPQAYNQPQHF.

This clone was observed a single time. The chain joins TRBV6-1 to TRBJ2-2; the D gene could be TRBD1 or TRBD2 (5 bases each). V was cut by 4 bases and J by 4 bases, with 16 bases left in between. The CDR3 covers 16 residues. CDR1 MNHNS and CDR2 SASEGT come from the germline V gene. In DNA form, the CDR3 reads TGTGCCAGCAGTGGGGCAGGGTCCGCGGGCACCGGGGAGCTGTTTTTT. This codes for CASSGAGSAGTGELFF.

This clone appeared a single time. V gene TRBV6-4 combines with J gene TRBJ1-2; D is undetermined. The CDR3 is 14 amino acids. The V end lost 4 bases, the J end lost 2 bases, and 11 bases lay between the germline ends. Germline V gene lookup returns CDR1 MRHNA and CDR2 SNTAGT. CDR3 sequence: CASSGGRINYGYTF. In DNA form, the CDR3 reads TGTGCCAGCAGTGGCGGACGGATAAACTATGGCTACACCTTC.

This rearrangement joins TRBV6-1 to TRBJ1-1; D gene uncertain. V lost 2 bases and J 6 bases, leaving 7 bases between the germline ends. CDR3 length equals 12 residues. In germline, CDR1 is MNHNS, CDR2 SASEGT. The CDR3, as DNA: TGTGCCAGCAGTGAATCAGTTGCTGAAGCTTTCTTT. It translates to CASSESVAEAFF.

The rearrangement joins TRBV9 to TRBJ1-2, with a possible D match to TRBD1 (5 bases). CDR1 and CDR2 from the germline V gene are SGDLS and YYNGEE. The V and J ends lost 4 bases and 6 bases respectively, with 22 bases between them. The CDR3 consists of 16 residues. The CDR3 nucleotides read TGTGCCAGCAGCCCCGAGCGGGCAGGGACTCTCAATGGCTACACCTTC. Its protein product is CASSPERAGTLNGYTF. The complete variable domain, with remaining parts taken from reference TRBV9 and TRBJ1-2, reads DSGVTQTPKHLITATGQRVTLRCSPRSGDLSVYWYQQSLDQGLQFLIQYYNGEERAKGNILERFSAQQFPDLHSELNLSSLELGDSALYFCASSPERAGTLNGYTFGSGTRLTVV.

The rearrangement links TRBV19 to TRBJ1-5; 8 nucleotides line up with TRBD1. The germline CDR1 and CDR2 sequences are LNHDA and SQIVND (reference sequence). The CDR3 covers 17 residues. V lost 7 bases to trimming and J lost 5 bases; unmatched junction nucleotides: 16. This CDR3 reads CASNTPSGGIGHQPQHF. The CDR3 DNA follows: TGTGCCAGTAACACCCCCTCAGGGGGCATCGGGCATCAGCCCCAGCATTTT.

DNA of the CDR3: TGTGCCAGCAGTGAATGGGGGCGGACAGTGGGATTCTGGGACGAGCAGTACTTC. Protein sequence: CASSEWGRTVGFWDEQYF. The chain couples TRBV6-1 to TRBJ2-7; possibly TRBD1 for D (6 bases). Looked up from germline, CDR1 is MNHNS and CDR2 is SASEGT. This CDR3 contains 18 residues. V lost 2 bases and J lost 5, with 25 bases in between.

CDR3 sequence: CASRAKSLRVMDSNQPQHF. Written as DNA, the CDR3 is TGTGCCAGCAGGGCGAAAAGTCTCAGGGTAATGGATAGCAATCAGCCCCAGCATTTT. The chain has TRBV27 and TRBJ1-5, with D possibly TRBD1 on 5 matching bases. Trimming removed 6 bases at V and 0 bases at J, with 24 bases between. The CDR3 has 19 residues. CDR1 and CDR2 (germline): MNHEY, SMNVEV (reference sequence).